This is a list of T cell receptor beta chains from one sample in a study of blood T cell repertoires in COVID-19. Generated by immunoSEQ multiplex PCR, the TCRdb table keeps only in-frame clones and is missing some. Among about 160,000 clones listed, around 84% were seen once. Sequenced sample: peripheral blood. These receptors were taken from a man in his 70s with acute or convalescent COVID-19. Each CDR3 is given with its conserved first and last residue. The D gene is left open where the match is weak. A clone size is listed for some rows: how often the clone was seen (once, few, many), or a class if it is expanded.

CDR3nt: TGCGCCAGCAGCGGCGGCGGGACAGGGGGCAGAGATACGCAGTATTTT
CDR3aa: CASSGGGTGGRDTQYF
v_gene: TRBV5-1
j_gene: TRBJ2-3
d_gene: TRBD1
abundance: -

CDR3nt: TGTGCCAGCAGCTCCGGGACAGGGCCGAACACTGAAGCTTTCTTT
CDR3aa: CASSSGTGPNTEAFF
v_gene: TRBV11-3
j_gene: TRBJ1-1
d_gene: TRBD1
abundance: few

CDR3nt: TGTGCCAGCAGCTTGGACAGCTTCAGAGGCTACACCTTC
CDR3aa: CASSLDSFRGYTF
v_gene: TRBV12-3/TRBV12-4
j_gene: TRBJ1-2
d_gene: -
abundance: -

CDR3nt: TGTGCCAGTAGTCCGACCCCGGGACAGATAAAATACGAGCAGTACTTC
CDR3aa: CASSPTPGQIKYEQYF
v_gene: TRBV19
j_gene: TRBJ2-7
d_gene: TRBD1
abundance: -

CDR3nt: TGTGCCAGCTCACCGGCTGGGGGCGGCGGACTAGCGGGGTTCCCCTACGAGCAGTACTTC
CDR3aa: CASSPAGGGGLAGFPYEQYF
v_gene: TRBV18
j_gene: TRBJ2-7
d_gene: TRBD2
abundance: once

CDR3nt: TGTGCCAGCGCCCCCCTAGCGGGAGGGCAAGAGACCCAGTACTTC
CDR3aa: CASAPLAGGQETQYF
v_gene: TRBV27
j_gene: TRBJ2-5
d_gene: TRBD2
abundance: -

CDR3nt: TGTGCCAGCAGTTTATCTGGAAGGGGACAGGGGGGTATGGGGGCCAACGTCCTGACTTTC
CDR3aa: CASSLSGRGQGGMGANVLTF
v_gene: TRBV27
j_gene: TRBJ2-6
d_gene: TRBD1
abundance: -

CDR3nt: TGCAGCGTTGAACCATTATACAGGGGCCAATATCCCGATGAGCAGTTCTTC
CDR3aa: CSVEPLYRGQYPDEQFF
v_gene: TRBV29-1
j_gene: TRBJ2-1
d_gene: TRBD1
abundance: -

CDR3nt: TGTGCCAGTAAAGAGAGGGTAGATTCCTACGAGCAGTACTTC
CDR3aa: CASKERVDSYEQYF
v_gene: TRBV19
j_gene: TRBJ2-7
d_gene: -
abundance: -

CDR3nt: TGCGCCAGCAGCTTGGCCTCTGGGGCGCAGTACGAGCAGTACTTC
CDR3aa: CASSLASGAQYEQYF
v_gene: TRBV5-1
j_gene: TRBJ2-7
d_gene: -
abundance: -

CDR3nt: TGTGCTAGTGGTTTGAGGACGCCTTGGACAGGGAATCCTAGATGTCCTAACACCGGGGAGCTGTTTTTT
CDR3aa: CASGLRTPWTGNPRCPNTGELFF
v_gene: TRBV12-5
j_gene: TRBJ2-2
d_gene: TRBD1
abundance: -

CDR3nt: TGTGCCAGGAAGGACAGGGGCACAGATACGCAGTATTTT
CDR3aa: CARKDRGTDTQYF
v_gene: TRBV6-4
j_gene: TRBJ2-3
d_gene: TRBD1
abundance: -

CDR3nt: TGTGCCAGCAGTGATGAACCCGGGGGGAACTATGGCTACACCTTC
CDR3aa: CASSDEPGGNYGYTF
v_gene: TRBV6-1
j_gene: TRBJ1-2
d_gene: -
abundance: -

CDR3nt: TGTGCAAGTCGCTTCGGCCTAGCGGGAGGAAGACATAGAGATACGCAGTATTTT
CDR3aa: CASRFGLAGGRHRDTQYF
v_gene: TRBV12-2
j_gene: TRBJ2-3
d_gene: -
abundance: -

CDR3nt: TGTGCCAGCAGCAACAGGGAAGGCGCCGGGGAGCTGTTTTTT
CDR3aa: CASSNREGAGELFF
v_gene: TRBV6-5
j_gene: TRBJ2-2
d_gene: -
abundance: -

CDR3nt: TGTGCCACCGACAGGGTCAACGAGCAGTACTTC
CDR3aa: CATDRVNEQYF
v_gene: TRBV6-5
j_gene: TRBJ2-7
d_gene: TRBD1
abundance: once

CDR3nt: TGTGCCAGCAGCCCGACAGGGTCGGAGTATCAAAAACTGTTTTTT
CDR3aa: CASSPTGSEYQKLFF
v_gene: TRBV7-9
j_gene: TRBJ1-4
d_gene: TRBD1
abundance: -

CDR3nt: TGTGCCAGCAGTCTCAGGGGTGCGGAAACAGATACGCAGTATTTT
CDR3aa: CASSLRGAETDTQYF
v_gene: TRBV6-5
j_gene: TRBJ2-3
d_gene: -
abundance: -

CDR3nt: TGTGCCAGCAGTTATACCGGGACAGGGATAGCGAATCAGCCCCAGCATTTT
CDR3aa: CASSYTGTGIANQPQHF
v_gene: TRBV6-2/TRBV6-3
j_gene: TRBJ1-5
d_gene: TRBD1
abundance: few

CDR3nt: TGTGCCAGCAGCGGACAGGGGAATTCACCCCTCCACTTT
CDR3aa: CASSGQGNSPLHF
v_gene: TRBV3-1/TRBV3-2
j_gene: TRBJ1-6
d_gene: TRBD1
abundance: -

CDR3nt: TGCAGCGTTTCACAGGGACTAAACAATGAGCAGTTCTTC
CDR3aa: CSVSQGLNNEQFF
v_gene: TRBV29-1
j_gene: TRBJ2-1
d_gene: -
abundance: -

CDR3nt: TGTGCCAGCAGTCTAAGAAGCGGGACTAGCACAGATACGCAGTATTTT
CDR3aa: CASSLRSGTSTDTQYF
v_gene: TRBV28
j_gene: TRBJ2-3
d_gene: TRBD2
abundance: -

CDR3nt: TGTGCCAGTAGTATCGGACAGGCCTACAATGAGCAGTTCTTC
CDR3aa: CASSIGQAYNEQFF
v_gene: TRBV19
j_gene: TRBJ2-1
d_gene: TRBD1
abundance: -

CDR3nt: TGCGCCAGCAGCTTAGTCACTAGGAGCACAGATACGCAGTATTTT
CDR3aa: CASSLVTRSTDTQYF
v_gene: TRBV5-1
j_gene: TRBJ2-3
d_gene: -
abundance: -